Presented here are 4 T cell receptor beta chains from one specimen sequenced in a study of T cell changes during pregnancy in multiple sclerosis. The table came from immunoSEQ multiplex PCR; TCRdb's copy has only in-frame clones and leaves some out. Of under 70,000 clones listed, around 93% are singletons. The specimen comprised CD4+ T cells from peripheral blood mononuclear cells, sampled in the first trimester of pregnancy. These receptors were collected from a female donor with multiple sclerosis, enrolled in a pregnancy study.

This rearrangement joins TRBV2 to TRBJ2-7, with 8 bases identical to TRBD1. This CDR3 is 16 amino acids long. Germline CDR1 is SNHLY and CDR2 is FYNNEI. Losses at the gene ends were 1 base for V and 4 bases for J; bases not matched to a gene: 9. The CDR3 DNA reads TGTGCCAGCAGTGAAGGATGGGCAGGGGGCAGATACGAGCAGTACTTC. Its translation: CASSEGWAGGRYEQYF.

This chain uses TRBV5-1 with TRBJ2-2; 10 bases map to TRBD1. The CDR3 is 14 residues long. The trim removed 8 bases at V and 3 bases at J, leaving 4 bases unmatched. Germline loops: CDR1 SGHRS, CDR2 YFSETQ. CDR3 coding DNA: TGCGCCAGTTCCGGGACAGGGGACACCGGGGAGCTGTTTTTT. Protein sequence: CASSGTGDTGELFF. Supplemented by reference TRBV5-1 and TRBJ2-2, the full variable domain reads KAGVTQTPRYLIKTRGQQVTLSCSPISGHRSVSWYQQTPGQGLQFLFEYFSETQRNKGNFPGRFSGRQFSNSRSEMNVSTLELGDSALYLCASSGTGDTGELFFGEGSRLTVL.

Here the CDR3 DNA reads TGTGCCAGCAGCTTAGTAGGGGGCTCCTACAATGAGCAGTTCTTC. Its translation: CASSLVGGSYNEQFF. The chain joins TRBV7-2 to TRBJ2-1; a weak D match, TRBD1 (6 bases). Trimming pared 1 base from V and 0 bases from J, leaving 7 bases between. The CDR3 runs 15 residues. Germline V lookup: CDR1 SGHTA, CDR2 FQGNSA. The whole variable domain, filled in from reference TRBV7-2 and TRBJ2-1, reads GAGVSQSPSNKVTEKGKDVELRCDPISGHTALYWYRQSLGQGLEFLIYFQGNSAPDKSGLPSDRFSAERTGGSVSTLTIQRTQQEDSAVYLCASSLVGGSYNEQFFGPGTRLTVL.

This clone was picked up a small number of times. The V gene is TRBV14, the J gene TRBJ1-6; no reliable D call. The CDR3 sequence is 14 residues long. The V end was cut by 1 base, the J end by 6 bases, with 7 bases between. Germline V gene sequence: CDR1 SGHDN, CDR2 FVKESK. The CDR3 reads CASSQGAANSPLHF. The CDR3 nucleotides read TGTGCCAGCAGCCAAGGGGCAGCTAATTCACCCCTCCACTTT.